These 30 T cell receptor beta chains originate from one sample sequenced in a study of T cell responses to AZD1222 COVID-19 vaccine. The repertoire was sequenced with immunoSEQ multiplex PCR; TCRdb's copy has only in-frame clones and lacks some. This table holds 120,000 or so clones, roughly 89% found once. Sequencing was performed on peripheral blood, taken 28 days after the second AZD1222 dose. The origin of the receptors is an adult who received the AZD1222 COVID-19 vaccine.

The genes are TRBV5-1 and TRBJ1-6, with 8 bases identical to TRBD1. Germline V gene data show CDR1 as SGHRS and CDR2 as YFSETQ. The CDR3 has 17 residues. J lost 7 bases, V lost 0 bases, and 9 bases had no gene match. CDR3 residues: CASSLEGAGGTNSPLHF. The CDR3 region has the DNA TGCGCCAGCAGCTTGGAGGGCGCAGGGGGCACGAATTCACCCCTCCACTTT. Full variable domain (outside the CDR3, taken from reference TRBV5-1 and TRBJ1-6): KAGVTQTPRYLIKTRGQQVTLSCSPISGHRSVSWYQQTPGQGLQFLFEYFSETQRNKGNFPGRFSGRQFSNSRSEMNVSTLELGDSALYLCASSLEGAGGTNSPLHFGNGTRLTVT.

This chain connects TRBV3-1 (or the pseudogene TRBV3-2) to TRBJ2-7; 7 bases are a match to TRBD1. After removal of 1 base from V and 7 bases from J, the junction contained 4 bases not matched to a gene. The CDR3 is made up of 13 amino acids. From germline, CDR1 is LGHDT and CDR2 YNNKEL (reference sequence). CDR3 amino acids: CASSQGDRLEQYF. DNA for the CDR3: TGTGCCAGCAGCCAAGGGGACAGACTAGAGCAGTACTTC.

V usage is TRBV18 and J usage is TRBJ2-7; 8 bases line up with TRBD1. The CDR3 spans 16 residues. Germline CDR1 is KGHSH and CDR2 is LQKENI. Losses at the gene ends were 1 base for V and 3 bases for J; bases not matched to a gene: 8. CDR3: CASSPRQGAQYYEQYF. Here the CDR3 DNA reads TGTGCCAGCTCACCACGGCAGGGGGCCCAATACTACGAGCAGTACTTC.

Concerning this clone: This sample also contains other DNA sequences that code for the same CDR3. This chain joins TRBV4-3 and TRBJ2-7; TRBD1 matches 7 bases. V lost 0 bases and J lost 2; bases outside the gene matches: 4. Looked up from germline, CDR1 is LGHNA and CDR2 is YSLEER. This CDR3 region has 15 residues. Here the CDR3 DNA reads TGCGCCAGCAGCCAAGATCAGGGGGTCGCCTACGAGCAGTACTTC. Translating gives CASSQDQGVAYEQYF.

The V gene is TRBV2, the J gene TRBJ1-6; 7 bases agree with TRBD1. Germline V gene lookup returns CDR1 SNHLY and CDR2 FYNNEI. The CDR3 length is 15 residues. V dropped 4 bases and J dropped 4; count of bases not matched to a gene: 4. CDR3 bases: TGTGCCAGCAGTGGGCAGGGGGGTTATAATTCACCCCTCCACTTT. Residues: CASSGQGGYNSPLHF.

This chain connects TRBV7-9 to TRBJ2-5, with 7 bases matching TRBD2. V lost 0 bases to trimming and J lost 4 bases; unmatched junction nucleotides: 8. The CDR3 contains 16 residues. Germline V gene sequence: CDR1 SEHNR, CDR2 FQNEAQ (reference sequence). For the CDR3, the DNA is TGTGCCAGCAGCTTAGCGCTTCAGGGCGGGGGAGAGACCCAGTACTTC. This codes for CASSLALQGGGETQYF.

The CDR3 here is CASSSGQSTDTQYF. DNA for the CDR3: TGTGCCAGCAGCTCGGGACAAAGCACAGATACGCAGTATTTT. The V and J genes are TRBV11-2 and TRBJ2-3, with D maybe TRBD1 (6 bases). V lost 4 bases, J lost 0 bases, and 8 bases lay in between. The germline gives CDR1 SGHAT, CDR2 FQNNGV. The CDR3 sequence is 14 residues long.

The genes are TRBV27 and TRBJ2-1; 11 bases are a match to TRBD2. The CDR3 has 17 residues. The V and J ends lost 3 bases and 0 bases, in that order; junction bases with no gene match: 4. Germline V gene sequence: CDR1 MNHEY, CDR2 SMNVEV (reference sequence). The CDR3 DNA reads TGTGCCAGCAGTTTGCTACTAGCGGGGGCCTCCTACAATGAGCAGTTCTTC. This translates into CASSLLLAGASYNEQFF.

This rearrangement joins TRBV30 to TRBJ2-7; weak D call: TRBD2 (6 bases). CDR1 GTSNPN and CDR2 SVGIG come from the germline V gene (reference sequence). V lost 1 base, J lost 4 bases, and 14 bases lay in between. The CDR3 runs to 14 residues. CDR3 residues: CAWSERQGGYEQYF. In nucleotides, the CDR3 is TGTGCCTGGAGTGAACGGCAGGGAGGATACGAGCAGTACTTC.

This clone was counted between two and nine times. This chain links TRBV5-1 with TRBJ1-1, with D unclear. V lost 0 bases to trimming and J lost 1 base, with 4 bases between them. The V gene's germline CDR1 is SGHRS and CDR2 YFSETQ. CDR3 length equals 13 residues. The CDR3: CASSLDPNTEAFF. The DNA for the CDR3 is TGCGCCAGCAGCTTGGACCCGAACACTGAAGCTTTCTTT.

The V call is TRBV13, the J call TRBJ2-7, with no clear D. Germline assignment: CDR1 PRHDT and CDR2 FYEKMQ (reference sequence). The CDR3 has 16 amino acids. V lost 5 bases, J lost 3 bases, and 20 bases lay in between. This chain's CDR3 is CASSPPVRYGGYEQYF. For the CDR3, the DNA is TGTGCCAGCAGCCCACCGGTGAGGTACGGCGGCTACGAGCAGTACTTC. The complete variable domain, with remaining parts taken from reference TRBV13 and TRBJ2-7, reads AAGVIQSPRHLIKEKRETATLKCYPIPRHDTVYWYQQGPGQDPQFLISFYEKMQSDKGSIPDRFSAQQFSDYHSELNMSSLELGDSALYFCASSPPVRYGGYEQYFGPGTRLTVT.

The V gene is TRBV7-2, the J gene TRBJ1-5; no clear D gene. V gave up 1 base and J gave up 6 bases, with 13 bases separating them. Germline-derived CDR1 and CDR2 are SGHTA and FQGNSA. The CDR3 is 15 residues long. CDR3 sequence (DNA): TGTGCCAGCAGCTTAGAGTTCGGGGTATCTCAGCCCCAGCATTTT. Its protein is CASSLEFGVSQPQHF.

The V gene is TRBV19, the J gene TRBJ2-5, with D maybe TRBD2 (6 bases). CDR3 length: 11 residues. The V end lost 11 bases, the J end lost 2 bases, and 9 bases lay between the germline ends. Germline loops: CDR1 LNHDA, CDR2 SQIVND (reference sequence). The CDR3 DNA is TGTGCCTCGGGACTGCAAGAGACCCAGTACTTC. As protein: CASGLQETQYF.

This clone was seen more than once but under ten times. The chain has TRBV5-1 and TRBJ1-1, with D possibly TRBD1 on 6 matching bases. Germline assignment: CDR1 SGHRS and CDR2 YFSETQ. V lost 2 bases, J lost 6 bases, and 14 bases lay in between. The CDR3 length is 14 residues. CDR3 nucleotide sequence: TGCGCCAGCAGCTTCCAGGGGCGAGGGGCTGAAGCTTTCTTT. This sequence encodes CASSFQGRGAEAFF.

The V call is TRBV5-1, the J call TRBJ2-3, with D possibly matching TRBD2 (5 bases). Germline V CDR1 and CDR2: SGHRS, YFSETQ. Trimming shortened V by 2 bases and J by 3 bases, and 13 bases separated the two germline ends. This CDR3 contains 15 residues. CDR3 bases: TGCGCCAGCAGCTTAGAGATCGGGGAGACAGATACGCAGTATTTT. This gives the protein CASSLEIGETDTQYF.

The chain links TRBV5-6 to TRBJ2-7; D ambiguous. CDR1 SGHDT and CDR2 YYEEEE come from the germline V gene. Trimming shortened V by 0 bases and J by 6 bases, and 13 bases separated the two germline ends. The CDR3 has 14 amino acids. The CDR3 region has the DNA TGTGCCAGCAGCTTGGACACGGGTAGAGGCGAGCAGTACTTC. It encodes CASSLDTGRGEQYF.

This chain joins TRBV5-1 and TRBJ1-1; D remains ambiguous. The length of the CDR3 is 13 residues. V was shortened by 1 base and J by 6 bases, with 10 bases between the two germline ends. CDR1 SGHRS and CDR2 YFSETQ come from the germline V gene. CDR3 nucleotide sequence: TGCGCCAGCAGCTTGTGGGTTGCGGCTGAAGCTTTCTTT. Translation: CASSLWVAAEAFF.

The chain combines TRBV2 with TRBJ2-2, with a weak D call TRBD2 (5 bases). CDR1 and CDR2 (germline): SNHLY, FYNNEI. The length of the CDR3 is 14 residues. V dropped 7 bases and J dropped 4 bases, with 13 bases sitting between them. The CDR3 is CASMRTGFTGELFF. The CDR3 DNA is TGTGCCAGCATGAGGACGGGGTTCACCGGGGAGCTGTTTTTT.

This clone has a single count. J is TRBJ2-3 and V is TRBV13; 8 bases fit TRBD2. This CDR3 spans 16 amino acids. In germline, CDR1 is PRHDT, CDR2 FYEKMQ (reference sequence). With 5 bases clipped from V and 2 bases from J, the junction kept 9 bases outside the gene matches. Here the CDR3 reads CASSLDRGGLTDTQYF. Here the CDR3 DNA reads TGTGCCAGCAGCCTCGACCGGGGGGGCCTCACAGATACGCAGTATTTT.

The CDR3 DNA is TGTGCCAGCGGGACACAGGGTGACTATGGCTACACCTTC. Translated, it gives CASGTQGDYGYTF. The chain joins TRBV6-5 to TRBJ1-2; weak D call: TRBD1 (6 bases). The CDR3 covers 13 residues. V lost 8 bases and J 3 bases, leaving 13 bases between the germline ends. Germline assignment: CDR1 MNHEY and CDR2 SVGAGI.

This clone was seen just once. The CDR3 DNA sequence: TGCGCCAGCAGCCCCCTGACCGGGGAGCTGTTTTTT. It specifies CASSPLTGELFF. This chain links TRBV4-3 with TRBJ2-2; no clear D gene. CDR3 length: 12 amino acids. CDR1 is LGHNA and CDR2 is YSLEER in the germline V gene. Trimming stripped 4 bases from V and 5 bases from J, with 5 bases between.

The chain is built from TRBV7-2 and TRBJ2-3; D is unresolved. Germline V gene sequence: CDR1 SGHTA, CDR2 FQGNSA. The CDR3 length is 14 residues. Trimming cost V 1 base and J 1 base, with 6 bases left between them. CDR3 protein: CASSLDTGTDTQYF. CDR3 DNA sequence: TGTGCCAGCAGCTTAGATACAGGCACAGATACGCAGTATTTT. Drawing the rest from reference TRBV7-2 and TRBJ2-3, the complete variable domain is GAGVSQSPSNKVTEKGKDVELRCDPISGHTALYWYRQSLGQGLEFLIYFQGNSAPDKSGLPSDRFSAERTGGSVSTLTIQRTQQEDSAVYLCASSLDTGTDTQYFGPGTRLTVL.

This clone was detected once. This chain connects TRBV7-6 to TRBJ1-5; 8 nucleotides align to TRBD1. V lost 2 bases, J lost 2 bases, and 11 bases stayed unmatched. This CDR3 contains 18 residues. The germline V gene encodes CDR1 SGHVS and CDR2 FNYEAQ. The CDR3 DNA reads TGTGCCAGCAGCTTAAATCCGGCGGACAGGGTTGGCAATCAGCCCCAGCATTTT. This gives the protein CASSLNPADRVGNQPQHF. Combining the CDR3 with reference TRBV7-6 and TRBJ1-5 gives the whole variable domain GAGVSQSPRYKVTKRGQDVALRCDPISGHVSLYWYRQALGQGPEFLTYFNYEAQQDKSGLPNDRFSAERPEGSISTLTIQRTEQRDSAMYRCASSLNPADRVGNQPQHFGDGTRLSIL.

This CDR3 reads CSVEGEDGYTF. Here the CDR3 DNA reads TGCAGCGTTGAGGGGGAGGATGGCTACACCTTC. The rearrangement links TRBV29-1 to TRBJ1-2; a possible D gene is TRBD1 (5 bases). CDR1 is SQVTM and CDR2 is ANQGSEA in the germline V gene. V was cut by 3 bases and J by 6 bases, with 8 bases left in between. This CDR3 contains 11 residues.

CDR3: CASSSGRKNIQYF. The CDR3 nucleotides read TGTGCCAGCAGTTCCGGACGGAAAAACATTCAGTACTTC. The J gene is TRBJ2-4, the V gene TRBV12-3 or TRBV12-4; D is ambiguous. The V end lost 4 bases, the J end lost 4 bases, and 8 bases lay between the germline ends. The CDR3 extends over 13 amino acids.

V usage is TRBV18 and J usage is TRBJ2-7; D not resolved. CDR3 length equals 13 residues. Germline V gene data show CDR1 as KGHSH and CDR2 as LQKENI. V lost 2 bases and J lost 5, with 10 bases in between. As DNA, the CDR3 is TGTGCCAGCTCACCAGGAGAAGGAAACGAGCAGTACTTC. Translation gives CASSPGEGNEQYF. Looking up the rest from reference TRBV18 and TRBJ2-7 gives the full variable domain: NAGVMQNPRHLVRRRGQEARLRCSPMKGHSHVYWYRQLPEEGLKFMVYLQKENIIDESGMPKERFSAEFPKEGPSILRIQQVVRGDSAAYFCASSPGEGNEQYFGPGTRLTVT.

V usage is TRBV29-1 and J usage is TRBJ1-2, with D perhaps matching TRBD1 (6 bases). The germline CDR1 and CDR2 sequences are SQVTM and ANQGSEA. Trimming pared 4 bases from V and 4 bases from J, leaving 19 bases between. The CDR3 runs to 15 residues. CDR3: CSVGGQGLRSYGYTF. The DNA of the CDR3 is TGCAGCGTTGGGGGGCAGGGACTCCGGTCCTATGGCTACACCTTC.

The J gene is TRBJ1-4, the V gene TRBV6-1; no clear D gene. The V gene's germline CDR1 is MNHNS and CDR2 SASEGT. CDR3 length equals 15 residues. The V end was cut by 0 bases, the J end by 4 bases, with 9 bases between. CDR3 loop: CASSEASRINEKLFF. CDR3 sequence (DNA): TGTGCCAGCAGTGAAGCGAGCAGGATTAATGAAAAACTGTTTTTT.

This chain uses TRBV19 with TRBJ2-3, with D possibly called TRBD1 or TRBD2 (7 bases each). The CDR3 has 14 amino acids. CDR1 and CDR2 from the germline V gene are LNHDA and SQIVND (reference sequence). Trimming took 2 bases from V and 5 from J, leaving 11 bases between them. This CDR3 reads CASSIQGGIDTQYF. The CDR3 nucleotides read TGTGCCAGTAGTATACAGGGGGGGATAGATACGCAGTATTTT.

The chain couples TRBV7-9 to TRBJ1-3; maybe TRBD1 (5 bases). This CDR3 spans 19 amino acids. Looked up from germline, CDR1 is SEHNR and CDR2 is FQNEAQ (reference sequence). V lost 4 bases and J 0 bases, leaving 22 bases between the germline ends. CDR3 bases: TGTGCCAGCAGCTCATCCTCAAGGGGAGGGATCCCCTCTGGAAACACCATATATTTT. Translated: CASSSSSRGGIPSGNTIYF.